The 7 T cell receptor beta chains below were found in one sample sequenced in a study of CD8+ T cells in alopecia areata. Treatment here: oral pan-JAK inhibitor, 5-10 mg twice daily. Sequencing templates came from extracted RNA that was reverse transcribed into cDNA. Data came from immunoSEQ multiplex PCR; TCRdb stores just in-frame clones and leaves some out. The sample lists under 250,000 clones; more than 45% were seen once. The sample was CD4+ T cells sorted from blood, taken at week 4, from a patient treated with tofacitinib. These receptor sequences come from a human donor with alopecia areata.

The gene calls are TRBV30 and TRBJ1-5, with TRBD1 matching over 10 bases. V shed 2 bases and J 6 bases; nucleotides not matched to a gene: 4. The CDR3 runs to 14 residues. The germline V gene has CDR1 GTSNPN and CDR2 SVGIG (reference sequence). The CDR3 nucleotides read TGTGCCTGGAGTCTAGGACAGGGGGGTCAGCCCCAGCATTTT. Translated, it gives CAWSLGQGGQPQHF.

This chain uses TRBV5-1 with TRBJ2-2; 9 positions match TRBD1. Germline CDR1 SGHRS, CDR2 YFSETQ. This CDR3 comprises 15 residues. Trimming at V came to 4 bases and at J to 5 bases, leaving 6 bases not matched to a gene. The CDR3 region has the DNA TGCGCCAGCAGCCCTGGACAGGGGAGGACCGGGGAGCTGTTTTTT. Its protein is CASSPGQGRTGELFF.

This chain joins TRBV4-3 and TRBJ1-4, with a weak D call TRBD1 (5 bases). From germline, CDR1 is LGHNA and CDR2 YSLEER. Trimming cost V 1 base and J 11 bases, with 11 bases left between them. The CDR3 runs to 13 residues. The CDR3 bases are TGCGCCAGCAGCCAAGTCCAGGGTTCCAAACTGTTTTTT. This codes for CASSQVQGSKLFF.

This clone was seen only a few times. The V gene is TRBV29-1, the J gene TRBJ1-2; D is perhaps TRBD1 (6 bases). V lost 6 bases, J lost 6 bases, and 14 bases lay in between. Looked up from germline, CDR1 is SQVTM and CDR2 is ANQGSEA. This CDR3 has 12 residues. The CDR3 nucleotides are TGCAGCGTCCCTTCAGGGGTGGATGGCTACACCTTC. It specifies CSVPSGVDGYTF.

There are a few counts of this clone. V usage is TRBV29-1 and J usage is TRBJ2-1, with D uncertain. CDR1 and CDR2 from the germline V gene are SQVTM and ANQGSEA. The CDR3 is 13 amino acids. V was cut by 5 bases and J by 3 bases, with 11 bases left in between. In nucleotides, the CDR3 is TGCAGCGTTAAAGGACGGCTCTACAATGAGCAGTTCTTC. It codes for CSVKGRLYNEQFF.

The rearrangement joins TRBV29-1 to TRBJ2-3; D gene unclear. Trimming took off 4 bases at V and 6 bases at J, with 17 bases between the two ends. This CDR3 is 14 amino acids long. Germline assignment: CDR1 SQVTM and CDR2 ANQGSEA. The CDR3 DNA reads TGCAGCGTTGGTAGGGTCCGGAGCCAGGATACGCAGTATTTT. It specifies CSVGRVRSQDTQYF.

The J gene is TRBJ1-6, the V gene TRBV5-6; D uncertain. The V gene lost 3 bases and the J gene lost 10 bases, with 8 bases spanning the gap. This CDR3 is 12 amino acids long. CDR1 SGHDT and CDR2 YYEEEE come from the germline V gene. The CDR3 here is CASSSTRSPLHF. The CDR3 DNA is TGTGCCAGCAGCTCGACAAGGTCACCCCTCCACTTT.